The sequence of this T cell receptor beta chain was determined in a study of T cells after yellow fever vaccination. This CDR3 has 13 residues. Germline CDR1 reads SGHNT; CDR2 reads YYREEE (reference sequence). V lost 9 bases and J lost 2, with 15 bases in between. 5'RACE template switching generated TCR cDNA, adding a universal primer site and UMIs. One entry per CDR3 protein, called by TCRdb with MiXCR from the 5' RACE reads. The sample lists some 550,000 distinct CDR3 sequences, less than 20% occurring once. This clonotype was observed once. The V call is TRBV5-4, the J call TRBJ2-7; D may correspond to TRBD1 or TRBD2 (5 bases each). This clonotype was sampled from a man aged 25-45 years who received the YFV17D yellow fever vaccine. The sample was PBMCs, taken 15 days after the yellow fever booster vaccination. The CDR3 bases are TGTGCCATCGGCCCGGGGCAGACCTACGAGCAGTACTTC. This translates into CAIGPGQTYEQYF.